The rows below give T cell receptor beta chains drawn from one sample of a study of CD8 T cells in Susac syndrome. TCRdb redid the calling of the immunoSEQ multiplex PCR reads with MiXCR, one entry per CDR3 protein. The sample contains 45,000 to 60,000 distinct CDR3 sequences, 93% of which appear only once. Sequenced: CD8+ T cells from PBMCs. These receptors were collected from a human donor with multiple sclerosis. CDR3s include the opening cysteine and the closing phenylalanine or tryptophan. The order of the fields is J gene, D gene, clone size, V gene, CDR3 protein, CDR3 DNA. D genes are given only for firm matches. Clone sizes are given selectively: once, few, many, or a class where the clone is expanded.

J gene: TRBJ1-1
D gene: .
clone size: once
V gene: TRBV2
CDR3 protein: CASSEQGGRTEAFF
CDR3 DNA: TGTGCCAGCAGTGAACAGGGAGGTCGCACTGAAGCTTTCTTT

J gene: TRBJ1-2
D gene: .
clone size: .
V gene: TRBV15
CDR3 protein: CATSRDLGPGGYTF
CDR3 DNA: TGTGCCACCAGCAGAGATCTCGGGCCAGGTGGCTACACCTTC

J gene: TRBJ2-7
D gene: TRBD1
clone size: .
V gene: TRBV19
CDR3 protein: CASSTGATYEQYF
CDR3 DNA: TGTGCCAGTTCAACAGGGGCAACCTACGAGCAGTACTTC

J gene: TRBJ2-1
D gene: .
clone size: .
V gene: TRBV20-1
CDR3 protein: CSATSFTDNEQFF
CDR3 DNA: TGCAGTGCGACCAGTTTTACAGACAATGAGCAGTTCTTC

J gene: TRBJ2-5
D gene: .
clone size: .
V gene: TRBV6-4
CDR3 protein: CASSDDPACETQYF
CDR3 DNA: TGTGCCAGCAGTGACGACCCAGCGTGCGAGACCCAGTACTTC

J gene: TRBJ2-7
D gene: .
clone size: .
V gene: TRBV3-1
CDR3 protein: CASSQESVEDTHSYEQYF
CDR3 DNA: TGTGCCAGCAGCCAAGAATCAGTAGAGGACACCCACTCCTACGAGCAGTACTTC

J gene: TRBJ2-7
D gene: .
clone size: .
V gene: TRBV15
CDR3 protein: CATSRAAVLQSSTYEQYF
CDR3 DNA: TGTGCCACCAGCAGAGCAGCTGTCTTACAGTCGTCAACCTACGAGCAGTACTTC

J gene: TRBJ1-5
D gene: .
clone size: .
V gene: TRBV6-1
CDR3 protein: CASSERVDSNQPQHF
CDR3 DNA: TGTGCCAGCAGCGAGAGAGTGGATAGCAATCAGCCCCAGCATTTT

J gene: TRBJ2-7
D gene: .
clone size: .
V gene: TRBV9
CDR3 protein: CASSVAGGSRSYEQYF
CDR3 DNA: TGTGCCAGCAGCGTAGCTGGGGGCAGTAGGTCCTACGAGCAGTACTTC

J gene: TRBJ2-1
D gene: .
clone size: .
V gene: TRBV24-1
CDR3 protein: CATSDFELNNEQFF
CDR3 DNA: TGTGCCACCAGTGACTTTGAACTTAACAATGAGCAGTTCTTC

J gene: TRBJ1-2
D gene: TRBD1
clone size: .
V gene: TRBV2
CDR3 protein: CASLDRDLFNYGYTF
CDR3 DNA: TGTGCCAGCCTAGACAGGGATCTCTTTAACTATGGCTACACCTTC

J gene: TRBJ2-7
D gene: TRBD2
clone size: .
V gene: TRBV27
CDR3 protein: CASSSRGVYEQYF
CDR3 DNA: TGTGCCAGCTCCTCCCGGGGGGTCTACGAGCAGTACTTC

J gene: TRBJ2-7
D gene: .
clone size: once
V gene: TRBV7-9
CDR3 protein: CASSLADLYEQYF
CDR3 DNA: TGTGCCAGCAGCTTAGCAGATCTCTACGAGCAGTACTTC

J gene: TRBJ2-7
D gene: .
clone size: .
V gene: TRBV4-2
CDR3 protein: CASSQEYGTYEQYF
CDR3 DNA: TGTGCCAGCAGCCAAGAATACGGGACCTACGAGCAGTACTTC

J gene: TRBJ1-6
D gene: .
clone size: .
V gene: TRBV4-1
CDR3 protein: CASSPERILSPLHF
CDR3 DNA: TGCGCCAGCAGCCCCGAAAGAATTCTTTCACCCCTCCACTTT

J gene: TRBJ2-7
D gene: TRBD1
clone size: .
V gene: TRBV25-1
CDR3 protein: CASGGTGAREQYF
CDR3 DNA: TGTGCCAGCGGAGGGACAGGGGCACGGGAGCAGTACTTC

J gene: TRBJ2-7
D gene: TRBD1
clone size: .
V gene: TRBV29-1
CDR3 protein: CSVPGQGGHEQYF
CDR3 DNA: TGCAGCGTTCCGGGACAGGGGGGCCACGAGCAGTACTTC

J gene: TRBJ2-6
D gene: TRBD1
clone size: .
V gene: TRBV6-1
CDR3 protein: CASSLGGQGSSGANVLTF
CDR3 DNA: TGTGCCAGCAGTCTGGGGGGACAGGGGAGTTCTGGGGCCAACGTCCTGACTTTC

J gene: TRBJ1-1
D gene: .
clone size: .
V gene: TRBV7-9
CDR3 protein: CASSLGGGGEAFF
CDR3 DNA: TGTGCCAGCAGCTTAGGGGGGGGCGGTGAAGCTTTCTTT

J gene: TRBJ2-3
D gene: TRBD2
clone size: .
V gene: TRBV27
CDR3 protein: CASSKIAGVLTDTQYF
CDR3 DNA: TGTGCCAGCAGTAAAATAGCGGGGGTCTTGACAGATACGCAGTATTTT

J gene: TRBJ1-1
D gene: .
clone size: few
V gene: TRBV13
CDR3 protein: CASSLGQNTEAFF
CDR3 DNA: TGTGCCAGCAGCTTAGGGCAGAACACTGAAGCTTTCTTT

J gene: TRBJ1-2
D gene: .
clone size: .
V gene: TRBV30
CDR3 protein: CAWSVTGYGYTF
CDR3 DNA: TGTGCCTGGAGTGTGACAGGCTATGGCTACACCTTC

J gene: TRBJ2-2
D gene: .
clone size: .
V gene: TRBV27
CDR3 protein: CASSLPGRELFF
CDR3 DNA: TGTGCCAGCAGTTTACCAGGCCGGGAGCTGTTTTTT

J gene: TRBJ1-6
D gene: TRBD1
clone size: .
V gene: TRBV12-3/TRBV12-4
CDR3 protein: CASNLVGTELNSPLHF
CDR3 DNA: TGTGCCAGCAATTTGGTTGGGACAGAGCTTAATTCACCCCTCCACTTT

J gene: TRBJ2-3
D gene: TRBD2
clone size: once
V gene: TRBV3-1
CDR3 protein: CASSQDPPGGNTDTQYF
CDR3 DNA: TGTGCCAGCAGCCAGGACCCCCCCGGGGGGAACACAGATACGCAGTATTTT

J gene: TRBJ2-3
D gene: .
clone size: .
V gene: TRBV7-9
CDR3 protein: CASSLAGSSTDTQYF
CDR3 DNA: TGTGCCAGCAGCTTGGCCGGAAGTTCCACAGATACGCAGTATTTT

J gene: TRBJ2-1
D gene: .
clone size: .
V gene: TRBV4-1
CDR3 protein: CASSYDSRSSYNEQFF
CDR3 DNA: TGCGCCAGCAGCTATGATAGCAGGAGCTCCTACAATGAGCAGTTCTTC

J gene: TRBJ1-1
D gene: .
clone size: once
V gene: TRBV7-9
CDR3 protein: CASSLGYGPYTEAFF
CDR3 DNA: TGTGCCAGCAGCTTAGGGTACGGGCCATACACTGAAGCTTTCTTT

J gene: TRBJ2-7
D gene: .
clone size: few
V gene: TRBV6-1
CDR3 protein: CASSGGAGGYEQYF
CDR3 DNA: TGTGCCAGCAGTGGGGGGGCCGGCGGCTACGAGCAGTACTTC

J gene: TRBJ2-3
D gene: .
clone size: .
V gene: TRBV29-1
CDR3 protein: CSVAPRSRTRITDTQYF
CDR3 DNA: TGCAGCGTTGCCCCTAGGAGTCGTACCCGGATCACAGATACGCAGTATTTT

J gene: TRBJ2-7
D gene: .
clone size: .
V gene: TRBV6-2/TRBV6-3
CDR3 protein: CASSYSGPSYEQYF
CDR3 DNA: TGTGCCAGCAGTTACTCGGGGCCCTCCTACGAGCAGTACTTC

J gene: TRBJ1-2
D gene: .
clone size: .
V gene: TRBV6-5
CDR3 protein: CASSTPALYGYTF
CDR3 DNA: TGTGCCAGCAGTACACCCGCCCTCTATGGCTACACCTTC

J gene: TRBJ2-2
D gene: .
clone size: .
V gene: TRBV4-2
CDR3 protein: CASSQDPLGPGELFF
CDR3 DNA: TGTGCCAGCAGCCAAGACCCCCTGGGTCCCGGGGAGCTGTTTTTT

J gene: TRBJ1-2
D gene: TRBD1
clone size: .
V gene: TRBV6-5
CDR3 protein: CASRPGTGIGYTF
CDR3 DNA: TGTGCCAGCAGACCCGGGACAGGGATTGGCTACACCTTC

J gene: TRBJ1-1
D gene: TRBD1
clone size: .
V gene: TRBV28
CDR3 protein: CASSFSGTGGMNTEAFF
CDR3 DNA: TGTGCCAGCAGTTTCTCCGGGACAGGGGGCATGAACACTGAAGCTTTCTTT

J gene: TRBJ2-7
D gene: .
clone size: .
V gene: TRBV9
CDR3 protein: CASSVEGVGPYEQYF
CDR3 DNA: TGTGCCAGCAGCGTAGAAGGGGTGGGGCCCTACGAGCAGTACTTC

J gene: TRBJ1-5
D gene: .
clone size: .
V gene: TRBV4-1
CDR3 protein: CASSPEDQPQHF
CDR3 DNA: TGCGCCAGCAGCCCCGAGGATCAGCCCCAGCATTTT

J gene: TRBJ1-1
D gene: .
clone size: .
V gene: TRBV9
CDR3 protein: CASSVWGENTEAFF
CDR3 DNA: TGTGCCAGCAGCGTATGGGGGGAGAACACTGAAGCTTTCTTT

J gene: TRBJ2-7
D gene: .
clone size: .
V gene: TRBV2
CDR3 protein: CASRNYEQYF
CDR3 DNA: TGTGCCAGCAGGAACTACGAGCAGTACTTC

J gene: TRBJ1-5
D gene: .
clone size: .
V gene: TRBV4-1
CDR3 protein: CASSQEGGGTQPQHF
CDR3 DNA: TGCGCCAGCAGCCAAGAGGGTGGAGGGACCCAGCCCCAGCATTTT

J gene: TRBJ2-3
D gene: .
clone size: .
V gene: TRBV6-2/TRBV6-3
CDR3 protein: CASSYPTDTQYF
CDR3 DNA: TGTGCCAGCAGTTATCCTACAGATACGCAGTATTTT

J gene: TRBJ1-2
D gene: TRBD1
clone size: .
V gene: TRBV27
CDR3 protein: CASSLQGDVQGGYTF
CDR3 DNA: TGTGCCAGCAGCTTGCAGGGGGACGTCCAAGGCGGCTACACCTTC

J gene: TRBJ1-4
D gene: .
clone size: .
V gene: TRBV7-9
CDR3 protein: CASSYSMGLLFF
CDR3 DNA: TGTGCCAGCAGCTACTCTATGGGCTTGCTGTTTTTT

J gene: TRBJ2-4
D gene: .
clone size: .
V gene: TRBV7-2
CDR3 protein: CASSLVGGAAKNIQYF
CDR3 DNA: TGTGCCAGCAGCTTAGTTGGGGGAGCGGCCAAAAACATTCAGTACTTC

J gene: TRBJ2-1
D gene: TRBD2
clone size: once
V gene: TRBV19
CDR3 protein: CASSITRGDYNEQFF
CDR3 DNA: TGTGCCAGTAGTATCACCCGGGGGGACTACAATGAGCAGTTCTTC

J gene: TRBJ2-1
D gene: .
clone size: .
V gene: TRBV4-2
CDR3 protein: CASSVPEGLHEQFF
CDR3 DNA: TGTGCCAGCTCCGTTCCGGAGGGGCTCCATGAGCAGTTCTTC

J gene: TRBJ2-1
D gene: .
clone size: once
V gene: TRBV5-4
CDR3 protein: CASSRDYNEQFF
CDR3 DNA: TGTGCCAGCAGTCGTGATTACAATGAGCAGTTCTTC

J gene: TRBJ2-3
D gene: .
clone size: .
V gene: TRBV12-5
CDR3 protein: CASGSSDRSTDTQYF
CDR3 DNA: TGTGCTAGTGGTTCGTCAGACAGAAGCACAGATACGCAGTATTTT

J gene: TRBJ1-4
D gene: .
clone size: .
V gene: TRBV9
CDR3 protein: CASSPHRVADEKLFF
CDR3 DNA: TGTGCCAGCAGCCCCCACAGGGTCGCCGATGAAAAACTGTTTTTT

J gene: TRBJ1-2
D gene: TRBD1
clone size: .
V gene: TRBV7-6
CDR3 protein: CASSLNKQGGRTF
CDR3 DNA: TGTGCCAGCAGCTTAAACAAGCAGGGGGGTCGGACCTTC

J gene: TRBJ1-4
D gene: .
clone size: once
V gene: TRBV30
CDR3 protein: CARRPEEDEKLFF
CDR3 DNA: TGTGCCCGGCGTCCCGAGGAGGATGAAAAACTGTTTTTT

J gene: TRBJ2-1
D gene: .
clone size: .
V gene: TRBV20-1
CDR3 protein: CSARSREMYNEQFF
CDR3 DNA: TGCAGTGCTAGAAGTAGGGAGATGTACAATGAGCAGTTCTTC

J gene: TRBJ1-2
D gene: TRBD1
clone size: .
V gene: TRBV6-5
CDR3 protein: CASSLGTGGASGYTF
CDR3 DNA: TGTGCCAGCAGTCTCGGGACAGGGGGCGCGTCAGGCTACACCTTC

J gene: TRBJ2-3
D gene: .
clone size: .
V gene: TRBV29-1
CDR3 protein: CSVMRDGGDTQYF
CDR3 DNA: TGCAGCGTGATGAGGGACGGGGGAGATACGCAGTATTTT